These 30 T cell receptor beta chains originate from one sample sequenced in a study of T cell responses to AZD1222 COVID-19 vaccine. Clones were read by immunoSEQ multiplex PCR, and TCRdb kept only the in-frame ones, dropping some. The sample yields 110,000 or so clones, around 84% seen once. The material sequenced was peripheral blood, taken 28 days after the second AZD1222 dose. The receptors originated from an adult who received the AZD1222 COVID-19 vaccine.

This sequence joins TRBV7-8 and TRBJ2-5; 10 positions match TRBD1. Germline CDR1 reads SGHVS; CDR2 reads FQNEAQ. V lost 1 base to trimming and J lost 5 bases; unmatched junction nucleotides: 7. The length of the CDR3 is 16 residues. CDR3 nucleotide sequence: TGTGCCAGCAGCTTAGGGTCGGGACAGGGGATGGAGACCCAGTACTTC. It specifies CASSLGSGQGMETQYF.

With regard to this clone: At one end the junction does not follow the germline gene, possibly because of a read error. V usage is TRBV6-5 and J usage is TRBJ2-3; the D is unclear. From germline, CDR1 is MNHEY and CDR2 SVGAGI. This CDR3 region has 14 residues. The CDR3 DNA reads TGTGCCAGCAGCTACTCGTGGGTCCCGGATACGCAGTATTTT. Protein product: CASSYSWVPDTQYF.

The rearrangement links TRBV6-5 to TRBJ2-5; D not certain. Trimming removed 6 bases from V and 0 bases from J, with 14 bases in between. CDR3 length equals 15 residues. Germline-derived CDR1 and CDR2 are MNHEY and SVGAGI. The CDR3 nucleotides are TGTGCCAGCAGCCACTTCGGCAGGCACCAAGAGACCCAGTACTTC. It specifies CASSHFGRHQETQYF.

The J gene is TRBJ2-7, the V gene TRBV5-8; maybe TRBD1 (5 bases). The CDR3 contains 15 residues. Trimming shortened V by 3 bases and J by 0 bases, and 13 bases separated the two germline ends. Per the germline V gene, CDR1 is SGHTS and CDR2 is YDEGEE. In DNA, the CDR3 is TGTGCCAGCAGCTCCCACAGGCTTAGCTCCTACGAGCAGTACTTC. Translating it yields CASSSHRLSSYEQYF.

By share of the sample, this clone is medium-sized. The rearrangement links TRBV18 to TRBJ1-2, with D hard to call. This CDR3 contains 13 residues. Germline V lookup: CDR1 KGHSH, CDR2 LQKENI. Trimming pared 3 bases from V and 8 bases from J, leaving 13 bases between. The CDR3 DNA sequence: TGTGCCAGCTCACCCGGGTTGATGAGCGGCTACACCTTC. Residues: CASSPGLMSGYTF. The complete variable domain, with remaining parts taken from reference TRBV18 and TRBJ1-2, reads NAGVMQNPRHLVRRRGQEARLRCSPMKGHSHVYWYRQLPEEGLKFMVYLQKENIIDESGMPKERFSAEFPKEGPSILRIQQVVRGDSAAYFCASSPGLMSGYTFGSGTRLTVV.

The rearrangement joins TRBV4-1 to TRBJ1-5, with D perhaps TRBD1 (6 bases). This CDR3 region has 15 residues. CDR1 MGHRA and CDR2 YSYEKL come from the germline V gene. V lost 3 bases and J lost 2, with 11 bases in between. CDR3 protein: CASSQTGVGNQPQHF. The DNA of the CDR3 is TGCGCCAGCAGCCAGACAGGAGTAGGCAATCAGCCCCAGCATTTT.

The V call is TRBV3-1 (or the pseudogene TRBV3-2), the J call TRBJ1-1; D is uncertain. The CDR3 loop spans 13 amino acids. The germline V and J ends were trimmed by 0 bases and 4 bases, with 6 bases remaining between them. Germline CDR1 reads LGHDT; CDR2 reads YNNKEL (reference sequence). Written as DNA, the CDR3 is TGTGCCAGCAGCCAAGATCGAAGCACTGAAGCTTTCTTT. This codes for CASSQDRSTEAFF.

This rearrangement joins TRBV27 to TRBJ2-7; the match to TRBD2 covers 8 bases. The CDR3 loop spans 15 amino acids. J was trimmed by 2 bases and V by 1 base; bases with no gene match: 4. CDR1 MNHEY and CDR2 SMNVEV come from the germline V gene (reference sequence). The CDR3, as DNA: TGTGCCAGCAGTTTATTAGCGGGGACCCCCTACGAGCAGTACTTC. It specifies CASSLLAGTPYEQYF.

The chain links TRBV11-2 to TRBJ2-5, with D unclear. This CDR3 has 11 amino acids. Trimming removed 5 bases from V and 2 bases from J, with 3 bases in between. CDR1 and CDR2 from the germline V gene are SGHAT and FQNNGV. The CDR3 is CASSPQETQYF. The CDR3 coding sequence is TGTGCCAGCAGCCCACAAGAGACCCAGTACTTC.

This clone was seen a single time. J is TRBJ2-7 and V is TRBV6-2 or TRBV6-3; D is possibly TRBD2 (6 bases). The V gene's germline CDR1 is MNHEY and CDR2 SVGEGT. The CDR3 contains 16 residues. Trimming removed 6 bases at V and 2 bases at J, with 20 bases between. The CDR3 region is CASSRKGTLRAYEQYF. The DNA for the CDR3 is TGTGCCAGCAGCCGGAAAGGGACTCTCCGCGCCTACGAGCAGTACTTC.

The rearrangement links TRBV6-5 to TRBJ1-6, with D perhaps TRBD1 (5 bases). The germline gives CDR1 MNHEY, CDR2 SVGAGI. V was shortened by 5 bases and J by 4 bases, with 9 bases between the two germline ends. CDR3 size: 14 residues. CDR3 nucleotide sequence: TGTGCCAGCAGTCGACAGACATATAATTCACCCCTCCACTTT. Protein sequence: CASSRQTYNSPLHF.

The chain has TRBV27 and TRBJ1-5; D unclear. In germline, CDR1 is MNHEY, CDR2 SMNVEV (reference sequence). The V end lost 2 bases, the J end lost 7 bases, and 9 bases lay between the germline ends. The CDR3 consists of 13 residues. This CDR3 reads CASSLIPHQPQHF. The CDR3 nucleotides are TGTGCCAGCAGTTTAATCCCCCACCAGCCCCAGCATTTT.

The genes are TRBV5-1 and TRBJ1-1; D is undetermined. The germline V and J ends were trimmed by 2 bases and 4 bases, with 3 bases remaining between them. Germline-derived CDR1 and CDR2 are SGHRS and YFSETQ. The CDR3 loop spans 11 amino acids. The CDR3 sequence: CASSFGTEAFF. Here the CDR3 DNA reads TGCGCCAGCAGCTTCGGCACTGAAGCTTTCTTT.

V gene TRBV19 combines with J gene TRBJ2-1, with 9 nucleotides matching TRBD1. Germline V gene lookup returns CDR1 LNHDA and CDR2 SQIVND (reference sequence). The CDR3 is made up of 15 amino acids. The V segment lost 5 bases and the J segment 6 bases; nucleotides outside the gene matches: 8. The CDR3 region has the DNA TGTGCCAGTAGTCCTCAAGCGGACAGGGGCAATGAGCAGTTCTTC. Its translation is CASSPQADRGNEQFF.

The chain has TRBV19 and TRBJ1-1; a weak D match, TRBD1 (6 bases). From germline, CDR1 is LNHDA and CDR2 SQIVND (reference sequence). The V end lost 4 bases, the J end lost 1 base, and 16 bases lay between the germline ends. This CDR3 comprises 16 residues. For the CDR3, the DNA is TGTGCCAGTAGTAGCCACGCACAGGGCACGAACACTGAAGCTTTCTTT. It yields the protein CASSSHAQGTNTEAFF. Looking up the rest from reference TRBV19 and TRBJ1-1 gives the full variable domain: DGGITQSPKYLFRKEGQNVTLSCEQNLNHDAMYWYRQDPGQGLRLIYYSQIVNDFQKGDIAEGYSVSREKKESFPLTVTSAQKNPTAFYLCASSSHAQGTNTEAFFGQGTRLTVV.

The chain is built from TRBV6-5 and TRBJ1-5; D call uncertain. The germline V gene has CDR1 MNHEY and CDR2 SVGAGI. Trimming took off 0 bases at V and 4 bases at J, with 10 bases between the two ends. This CDR3 has 15 residues. The CDR3 DNA sequence: TGTGCCAGCAGTTACTCGGCGGGGTTAAATCAGCCCCAGCATTTT. This sequence encodes CASSYSAGLNQPQHF.

This clone was counted once. The V and J genes are TRBV3-1 (or the pseudogene TRBV3-2) and TRBJ2-1, with TRBD2 matching 11 bases. CDR1 and CDR2 (germline): LGHDT, YNNKEL (reference sequence). V lost 1 base, J lost 4 bases, and 6 bases stayed unmatched. CDR3 length equals 17 residues. DNA of the CDR3: TGTGCCAGCAGCCAAGCGGCGGGACTAGCGGCTTACAATGAGCAGTTCTTC. Residues: CASSQAAGLAAYNEQFF.

The chain joins TRBV7-3 to TRBJ2-1, with 7 nucleotides matching TRBD2. CDR1 and CDR2 (germline): SGHTA, FQGTGA. The V and J ends lost 5 bases and 4 bases, in that order; junction bases with no gene match: 11. The CDR3 is made up of 16 amino acids. The chain's CDR3 is CASSQIAGTGYNEQFF. CDR3 nucleotides: TGTGCCAGCAGCCAGATAGCGGGCACCGGGTACAATGAGCAGTTCTTC.

The chain carries TRBV9 and TRBJ2-2; no reliable D call. The CDR3 sequence is 17 residues long. The germline gives CDR1 SGDLS, CDR2 YYNGEE. Trimming pared 0 bases from V and 0 bases from J, leaving 12 bases between. The CDR3 sequence is CASSVAYSGTNTGELFF. The CDR3 DNA is TGTGCCAGCAGCGTAGCTTATTCTGGGACGAACACCGGGGAGCTGTTTTTT.

V usage is TRBV14 and J usage is TRBJ1-6, with D uncertain. Trimming removed 4 bases from V and 8 bases from J, with 18 bases in between. The germline V gene has CDR1 SGHDN and CDR2 FVKESK. The CDR3 has 16 residues. This CDR3 is CASSLRLGIMDSPLHF. The CDR3 coding sequence is TGTGCCAGCAGCCTCCGACTAGGCATAATGGATTCACCCCTCCACTTT.

The chain carries TRBV7-9 and TRBJ1-2; TRBD1 is a possible D gene (6 bases). This CDR3 comprises 13 residues. The V end lost 5 bases, the J end lost 8 bases, and 15 bases lay between the germline ends. Per germline, CDR1 SEHNR and CDR2 FQNEAQ (reference sequence). The CDR3 coding sequence is TGTGCCAGCAGCGTCATACAGGGCGGGGGCTACACCTTC. Its protein is CASSVIQGGGYTF.

This clone was seen only once. The chain uses TRBV7-2 and TRBJ2-1; D not resolved. The CDR3 spans 14 residues. V was clipped by 4 bases and J by 4 bases, with 11 bases between them. CDR1 is SGHTA, CDR2 FQGNSA, per germline. CDR3 sequence (DNA): TGTGCCAGCAGCTCAATAGCTGGGTACAATGAGCAGTTCTTC. Its protein is CASSSIAGYNEQFF.

The CDR3 is CASSLESGANTGELFF. DNA for the CDR3: TGCGCCAGCAGCTTGGAGTCAGGGGCGAACACCGGGGAGCTGTTTTTT. V is TRBV5-1 and J is TRBJ2-2, with D tentatively TRBD1 (6 bases). V was clipped by 0 bases and J by 0 bases, with 9 bases between them. Germline loops: CDR1 SGHRS, CDR2 YFSETQ. This CDR3 is built from 16 residues. The full variable domain, its missing parts supplied by reference TRBV5-1 and TRBJ2-2, is KAGVTQTPRYLIKTRGQQVTLSCSPISGHRSVSWYQQTPGQGLQFLFEYFSETQRNKGNFPGRFSGRQFSNSRSEMNVSTLELGDSALYLCASSLESGANTGELFFGEGSRLTVL.

V usage is TRBV19 and J usage is TRBJ2-7; D uncertain. The V end was cut by 3 bases, the J end by 2 bases, with 11 bases between. This CDR3 contains 14 residues. Germline assignment: CDR1 LNHDA and CDR2 SQIVND (reference sequence). The CDR3 region has the DNA TGTGCCAGTAGTATCGCCCAAGGACCCTACGAGCAGTACTTC. It specifies CASSIAQGPYEQYF.

This clone has more than one count but fewer than ten. J is TRBJ1-1 and V is TRBV18, with 9 bases lining up with TRBD1. The CDR3 is made up of 17 amino acids. Losses at the gene ends were 3 bases for V and 3 bases for J; bases not matched to a gene: 11. The germline V gene encodes CDR1 KGHSH and CDR2 LQKENI. CDR3 amino acids: CASSPSGTGLSYTEAFF. CDR3 bases: TGTGCCAGCTCACCTTCCGGGACAGGGTTATCATACACTGAAGCTTTCTTT.

The chain employs TRBV21-1 and TRBJ2-7; TRBD2, the D gene given by the table, was not confirmed from the DNA. TRBV21-1 is a documented pseudogene. The CDR3 has 13 residues. The CDR3 DNA follows: TGTGCCAGCGGGGGGGGCAGGGTCTACGAGCAGTACTTC. This codes for CASGGGRVYEQYF.

The chain uses TRBV6-5 and TRBJ1-5; D is perhaps TRBD1 (5 bases). Trimming removed 6 bases from V and 7 bases from J, with 13 bases in between. This CDR3 contains 13 residues. Germline values: CDR1 MNHEY, CDR2 SVGAGI. CDR3: CASSTGQVQPQHF. The DNA of the CDR3 is TGTGCCAGCAGCACGGGGCAGGTACAGCCCCAGCATTTT.

The table lists this clone with a few counts. The chain joins TRBV4-1 to TRBJ1-1; a weak D match, TRBD1 (5 bases). This CDR3 comprises 14 residues. Germline lookup yields CDR1 MGHRA and CDR2 YSYEKL. The germline V and J ends were trimmed by 4 bases and 0 bases, with 9 bases remaining between them. The CDR3 region is CASSPPGMNTEAFF. The CDR3 DNA reads TGCGCCAGCAGCCCACCAGGGATGAACACTGAAGCTTTCTTT.

The chain uses TRBV2 and TRBJ2-1, with no clear D. Germline V gene data show CDR1 as SNHLY and CDR2 as FYNNEI. This CDR3 contains 18 residues. V was cut by 4 bases and J by 0 bases, with 19 bases left in between. CDR3 nucleotide sequence: TGTGCCAGCAGTGTACGAAACCGGCCCCTCAGCTCCTACAATGAGCAGTTCTTC. Its protein product is CASSVRNRPLSSYNEQFF.

This clone came up once. The chain recombines TRBV6-6 with TRBJ2-7; D gene ambiguous. In germline, CDR1 is MNHNY, CDR2 SVGAGI (reference sequence). The CDR3 extends over 12 amino acids. With 4 bases removed from V and 0 bases from J, the gap between germline ends came to 4 bases. CDR3 DNA: TGTGCCAGCAGTTTCGACTCCTACGAGCAGTACTTC. It encodes CASSFDSYEQYF.